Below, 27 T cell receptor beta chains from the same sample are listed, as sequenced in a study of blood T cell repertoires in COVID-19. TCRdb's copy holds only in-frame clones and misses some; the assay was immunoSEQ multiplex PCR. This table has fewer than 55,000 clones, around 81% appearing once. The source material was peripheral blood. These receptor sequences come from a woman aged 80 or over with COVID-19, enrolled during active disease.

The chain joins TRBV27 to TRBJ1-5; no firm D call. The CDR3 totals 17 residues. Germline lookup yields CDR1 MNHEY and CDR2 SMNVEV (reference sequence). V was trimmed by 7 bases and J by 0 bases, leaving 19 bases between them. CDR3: CASTSSGKGYSNQPQHF. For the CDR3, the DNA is TGTGCCAGCACCTCCTCGGGAAAAGGGTATAGCAATCAGCCCCAGCATTTT.

DNA of the CDR3: TGTGCCAGCAGCTCCTCGACACTGAACACTGAAGCTTTCTTT. Translation gives CASSSSTLNTEAFF. The gene calls are TRBV7-2 and TRBJ1-1; D is ambiguous. The germline gives CDR1 SGHTA, CDR2 FQGNSA. The CDR3 contains 14 residues. V was pared by 4 bases and J by 0 bases, with 9 bases between.

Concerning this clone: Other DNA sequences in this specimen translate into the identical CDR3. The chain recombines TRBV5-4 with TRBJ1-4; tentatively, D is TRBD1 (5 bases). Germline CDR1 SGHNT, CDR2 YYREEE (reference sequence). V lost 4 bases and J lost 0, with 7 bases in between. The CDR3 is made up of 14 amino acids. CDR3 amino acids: CASSLGATNEKLFF. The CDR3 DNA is TGTGCCAGCAGCCTAGGGGCAACTAATGAAAAACTGTTTTTT.

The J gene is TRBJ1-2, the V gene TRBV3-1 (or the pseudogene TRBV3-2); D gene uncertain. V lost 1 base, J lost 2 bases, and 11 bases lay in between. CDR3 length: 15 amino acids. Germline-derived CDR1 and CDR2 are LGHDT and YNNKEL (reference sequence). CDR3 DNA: TGTGCCAGCAGCCAAGCCTCGGGTACCAACTATGGCTACACCTTC. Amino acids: CASSQASGTNYGYTF.

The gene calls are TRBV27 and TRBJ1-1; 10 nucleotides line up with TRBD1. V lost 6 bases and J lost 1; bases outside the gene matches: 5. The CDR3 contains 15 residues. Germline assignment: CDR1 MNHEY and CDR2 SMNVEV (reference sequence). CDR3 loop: CASRPDRGQNTEAFF. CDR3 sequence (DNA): TGTGCCAGCAGACCCGACAGGGGGCAGAACACTGAAGCTTTCTTT.

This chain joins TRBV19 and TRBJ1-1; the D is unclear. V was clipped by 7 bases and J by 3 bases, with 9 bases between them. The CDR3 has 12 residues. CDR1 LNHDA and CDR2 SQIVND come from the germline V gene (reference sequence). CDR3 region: CASKLRDTEAFF. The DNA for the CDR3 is TGTGCCAGTAAGCTGAGAGACACTGAAGCTTTCTTT.

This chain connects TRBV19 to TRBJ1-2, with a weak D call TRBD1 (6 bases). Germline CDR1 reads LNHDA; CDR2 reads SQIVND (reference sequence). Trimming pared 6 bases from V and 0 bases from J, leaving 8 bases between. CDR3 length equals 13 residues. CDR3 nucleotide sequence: TGTGCCAGTAGGGACAGAGCTAACTATGGCTACACCTTC. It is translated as CASRDRANYGYTF.

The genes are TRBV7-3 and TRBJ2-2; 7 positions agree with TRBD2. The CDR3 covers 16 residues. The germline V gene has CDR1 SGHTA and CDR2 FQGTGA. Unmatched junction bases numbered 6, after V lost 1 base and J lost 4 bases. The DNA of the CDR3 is TGTGCCAGCAGCTTAAACGGGGGGAAGAGCACCGGGGAGCTGTTTTTT. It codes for CASSLNGGKSTGELFF.

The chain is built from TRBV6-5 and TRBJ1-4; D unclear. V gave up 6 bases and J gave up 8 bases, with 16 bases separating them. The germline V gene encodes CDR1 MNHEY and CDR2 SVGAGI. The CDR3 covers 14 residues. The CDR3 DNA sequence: TGTGCCAGCAGGGCAGGCCCTGGTTGGGAAAAACTGTTTTTT. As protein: CASRAGPGWEKLFF.

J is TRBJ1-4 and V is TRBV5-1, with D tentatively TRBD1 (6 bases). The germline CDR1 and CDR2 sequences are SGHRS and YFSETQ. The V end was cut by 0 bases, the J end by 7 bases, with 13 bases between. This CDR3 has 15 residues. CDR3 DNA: TGCGCCAGCAGCTTGGACAGGGTTACAGGTGAAAAACTGTTTTTT. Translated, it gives CASSLDRVTGEKLFF.

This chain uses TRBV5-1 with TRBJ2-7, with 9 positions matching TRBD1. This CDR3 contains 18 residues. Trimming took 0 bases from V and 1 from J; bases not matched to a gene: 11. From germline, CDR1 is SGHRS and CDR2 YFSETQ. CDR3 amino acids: CASSLAIVAGTGSYEQYF. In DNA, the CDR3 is TGCGCCAGCAGCTTGGCCATAGTCGCCGGGACAGGGTCCTACGAGCAGTACTTC.

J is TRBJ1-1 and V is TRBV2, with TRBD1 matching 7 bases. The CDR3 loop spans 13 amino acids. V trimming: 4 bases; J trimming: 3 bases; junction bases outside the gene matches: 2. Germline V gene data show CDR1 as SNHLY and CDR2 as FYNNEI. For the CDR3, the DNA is TGTGCCAGCAGTGCGACAGGGTACACTGAAGCTTTCTTT. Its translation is CASSATGYTEAFF. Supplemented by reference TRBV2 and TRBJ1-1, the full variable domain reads EPEVTQTPSHQVTQMGQEVILRCVPISNHLYFYWYRQILGQKVEFLVSFYNNEISEKSEIFDDQFSVERPDGSNFTLKIRSTKLEDSAMYFCASSATGYTEAFFGQGTRLTVV.

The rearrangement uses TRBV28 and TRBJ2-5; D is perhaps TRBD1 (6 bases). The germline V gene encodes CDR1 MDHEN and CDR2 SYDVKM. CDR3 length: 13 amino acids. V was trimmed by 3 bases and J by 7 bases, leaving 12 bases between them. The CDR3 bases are TGTGCCAGCAGTTTGGCAGGGGCAGGGACCCAGTACTTC. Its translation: CASSLAGAGTQYF.

The CDR3 spells CASSPGLAAYEQYF. CDR3 DNA: TGCGCCAGCAGCCCGGGACTAGCGGCTTACGAGCAGTACTTC. The chain couples TRBV5-1 to TRBJ2-7; 11 nucleotides line up with TRBD2. Germline trimming cut 4 bases from V and 4 bases from J; bases unmatched to any gene: 4. This CDR3 contains 14 residues. The germline CDR1 and CDR2 sequences are SGHRS and YFSETQ. Together with reference TRBV5-1 and TRBJ2-7, the CDR3 gives the full variable domain: KAGVTQTPRYLIKTRGQQVTLSCSPISGHRSVSWYQQTPGQGLQFLFEYFSETQRNKGNFPGRFSGRQFSNSRSEMNVSTLELGDSALYLCASSPGLAAYEQYFGPGTRLTVT.

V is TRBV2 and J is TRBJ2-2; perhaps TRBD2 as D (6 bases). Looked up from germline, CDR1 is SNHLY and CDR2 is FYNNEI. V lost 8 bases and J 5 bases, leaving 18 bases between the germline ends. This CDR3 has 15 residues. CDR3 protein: CASLEREGRTGELFF. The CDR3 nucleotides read TGTGCCAGCCTAGAAAGAGAAGGGAGGACCGGGGAGCTGTTTTTT.

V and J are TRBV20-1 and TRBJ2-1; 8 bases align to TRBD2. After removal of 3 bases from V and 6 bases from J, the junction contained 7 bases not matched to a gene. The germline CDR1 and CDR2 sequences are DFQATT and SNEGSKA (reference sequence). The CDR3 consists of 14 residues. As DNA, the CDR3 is TGCAGTGCTAGTATCCTAGCGGGTCCCAATGAGCAGTTCTTC. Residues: CSASILAGPNEQFF.

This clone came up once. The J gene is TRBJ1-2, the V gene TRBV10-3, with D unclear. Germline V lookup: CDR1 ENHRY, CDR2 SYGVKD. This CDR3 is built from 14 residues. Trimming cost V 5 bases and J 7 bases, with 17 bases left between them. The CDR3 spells CAISRTGLVGGYTF. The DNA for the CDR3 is TGTGCCATCAGTCGAACGGGGTTGGTGGGTGGCTACACCTTC.

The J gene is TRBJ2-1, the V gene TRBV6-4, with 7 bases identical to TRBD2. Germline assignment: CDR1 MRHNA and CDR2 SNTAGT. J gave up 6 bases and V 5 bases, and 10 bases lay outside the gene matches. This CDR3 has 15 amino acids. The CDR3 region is CASSREVGLSNEQFF. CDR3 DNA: TGTGCCAGCAGTCGGGAGGTTGGTTTGAGCAATGAGCAGTTCTTC.

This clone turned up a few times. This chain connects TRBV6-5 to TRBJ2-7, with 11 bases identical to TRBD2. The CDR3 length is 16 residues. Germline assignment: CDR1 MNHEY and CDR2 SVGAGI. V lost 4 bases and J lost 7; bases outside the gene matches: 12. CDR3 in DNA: TGTGCCAGCAGTTCCCCCACTAGCGGGAGTAGAGAGGAGCAGTACTTC. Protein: CASSSPTSGSREEQYF.

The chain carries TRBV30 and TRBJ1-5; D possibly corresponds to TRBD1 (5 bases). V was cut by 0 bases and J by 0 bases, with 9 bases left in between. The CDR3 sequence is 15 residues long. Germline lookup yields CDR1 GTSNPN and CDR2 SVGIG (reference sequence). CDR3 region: CAWSVGGDSNQPQHF. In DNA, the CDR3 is TGTGCCTGGAGTGTTGGGGGGGATAGCAATCAGCCCCAGCATTTT.

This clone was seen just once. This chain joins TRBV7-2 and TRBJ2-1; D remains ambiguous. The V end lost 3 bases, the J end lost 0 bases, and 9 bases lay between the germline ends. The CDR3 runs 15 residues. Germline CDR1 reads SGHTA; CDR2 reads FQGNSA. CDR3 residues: CASSFGWSSYNEQFF. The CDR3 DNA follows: TGTGCCAGCAGCTTCGGCTGGAGCTCCTACAATGAGCAGTTCTTC.

The CDR3 region is CASRLLGTGYSGQETQYF. The CDR3, as DNA: TGTGCCAGCAGACTGCTCGGGACAGGGTACAGCGGACAAGAGACCCAGTACTTC. The chain combines TRBV5-6 with TRBJ2-5; TRBD1 agrees at 9 bases. Germline loops: CDR1 SGHDT, CDR2 YYEEEE. V was pared by 5 bases and J by 2 bases, with 16 bases of the junction left unmatched. CDR3 length: 18 residues.

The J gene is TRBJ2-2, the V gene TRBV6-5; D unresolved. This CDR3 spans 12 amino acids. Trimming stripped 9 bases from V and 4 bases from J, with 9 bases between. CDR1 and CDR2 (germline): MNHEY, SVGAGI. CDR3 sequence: CASSFPTGELFF. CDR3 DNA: TGTGCCAGTTCCTTCCCCACCGGGGAGCTGTTTTTT.

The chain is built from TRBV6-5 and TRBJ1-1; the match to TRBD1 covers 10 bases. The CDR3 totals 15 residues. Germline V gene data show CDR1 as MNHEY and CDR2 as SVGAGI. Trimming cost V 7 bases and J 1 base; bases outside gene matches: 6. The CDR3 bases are TGTGCCAGCACCCAGACAGGGGGCGGGAACACTGAAGCTTTCTTT. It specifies CASTQTGGGNTEAFF.

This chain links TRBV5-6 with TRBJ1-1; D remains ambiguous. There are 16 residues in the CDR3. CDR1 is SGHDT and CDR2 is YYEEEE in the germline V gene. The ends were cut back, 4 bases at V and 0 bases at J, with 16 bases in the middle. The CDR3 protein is CASSPTRTGMNTEAFF. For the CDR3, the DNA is TGTGCCAGCAGCCCTACACGGACGGGGATGAACACTGAAGCTTTCTTT.

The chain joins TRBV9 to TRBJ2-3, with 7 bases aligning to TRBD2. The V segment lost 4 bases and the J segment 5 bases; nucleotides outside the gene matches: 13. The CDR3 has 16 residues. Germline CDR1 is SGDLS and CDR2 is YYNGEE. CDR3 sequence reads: CASSPWEGGPGDTQYF. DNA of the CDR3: TGTGCCAGCAGCCCCTGGGAGGGAGGGCCTGGAGATACGCAGTATTTT.

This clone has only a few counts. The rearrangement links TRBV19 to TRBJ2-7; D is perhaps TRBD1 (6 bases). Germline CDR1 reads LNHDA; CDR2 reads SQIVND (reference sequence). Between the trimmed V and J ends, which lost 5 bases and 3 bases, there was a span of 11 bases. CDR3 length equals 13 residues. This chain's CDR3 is CASSADRGYEQYF. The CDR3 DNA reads TGTGCCAGTAGTGCGGACAGAGGCTACGAGCAGTACTTC.